What follows are 3 T cell receptor beta chains derived from one specimen sequenced in a study of long-term antiretroviral therapy in people with HIV. Researchers report immunoSEQ v3.0 was run at survey level. Only in-frame clones appear in the TCRdb table, and some are missing; sequencing was by immunoSEQ multiplex PCR. The table shows 15,000 to 20,000 clones, with more than 80% occurring only once. Sequenced here: unsorted PBMCs, sampled 0.3 years after starting antiretroviral therapy. The receptors here all came from a man in his late teens or twenties with HIV.

J is TRBJ1-1 and V is TRBV27; no definite D call. Germline CDR1 MNHEY, CDR2 SMNVEV (reference sequence). The CDR3 consists of 13 residues. V gave up 6 bases and J gave up 8 bases, with 16 bases separating them. CDR3 amino acids: CASRRFLETEAFF. CDR3 DNA sequence: TGTGCCAGCAGGAGGTTTTTAGAGACAGAAGCTTTCTTT.

The V gene is TRBV18, the J gene TRBJ1-1, with D possibly being TRBD1 (5 bases). The CDR3 is 13 residues long. V shed 5 bases and J shed 3 bases, with 10 bases lying between them. Germline CDR1 and CDR2: KGHSH and LQKENI. CDR3: CASSATAHTEAFF. CDR3 bases: TGTGCCAGCTCAGCGACAGCTCACACTGAAGCTTTCTTT. Drawing the rest from reference TRBV18 and TRBJ1-1, the complete variable domain is NAGVMQNPRHLVRRRGQEARLRCSPMKGHSHVYWYRQLPEEGLKFMVYLQKENIIDESGMPKERFSAEFPKEGPSILRIQQVVRGDSAAYFCASSATAHTEAFFGQGTRLTVV.

For this clone: No DNA is shown, since the ends of the CDR3 on it are uncertain; the CDR3 is the one TCRdb lists. The V and J genes are TRBV21-1 and TRBJ2-2; the table calls TRBD1, which could not be checked here. TRBV21-1 is a pseudogene segment. The CDR3 has 15 residues if both end residues are counted. This CDR3 is CASSFGQGNTGELFF.